A selection of T cell receptor beta chains follows, all from one sample in a study of T cell responses to AZD1222 COVID-19 vaccine. Assay: immunoSEQ multiplex PCR; the TCRdb copy retains only in-frame clones and omits some. The table has 100,000 to 130,000 clones, over 80% seen once. This specimen was peripheral blood, taken 28 days after the second AZD1222 dose. The receptor set was obtained from an adult who received the AZD1222 COVID-19 vaccine. Both conserved end residues are part of each CDR3. A D gene is named only where the DNA matches it firmly. Rows may omit the clone size; those that give it use once, few, many or a size class.

d_call j_call v_call clone_size cdr3_nt cdr3_aa
. TRBJ1-3 TRBV5-1 . TGCGCCAGCAGCGCTGGGGGGACCGGAAACACCATATATTTT CASSAGGTGNTIYF
. TRBJ1-1 TRBV12-5 . TGTGCTAGTGGAAAACCAGGGGAGACTGAAGCTTTCTTT CASGKPGETEAFF
. TRBJ2-4 TRBV30 . TGTGCCTGGAGTGTGCTGAATTCCAAAAACATTCAGTACTTC CAWSVLNSKNIQYF
TRBD2 TRBJ2-7 TRBV7-8 . TGTGCCAGCAGCGAGACTAGCGGTCCCTACGAGCAGTACTTC CASSETSGPYEQYF
. TRBJ1-1 TRBV5-1 . TGCGCCAGCAGCTTGTTGGTGGAGAACACTGAAGCTTTCTTT CASSLLVENTEAFF
. TRBJ1-1 TRBV6-5 few TGTGCCAGCAGTTTTGGAGGGGGGCACAGCACTGAAGCTTTCTTT CASSFGGGHSTEAFF
TRBD1 TRBJ2-4 TRBV25-1 . TGTGCCAGCAGGGCAGGGGGCGGGGACATTCAGTACTTC CASRAGGGDIQYF
. TRBJ1-2 TRBV21-1 . TGTGCCAGCAGCGCTCCGACAGAGACTAACTATGGCTACACCTTC CASSAPTETNYGYTF
. TRBJ1-4 TRBV5-1 . TGCGCCAGCAGCTTCGGGGGGTTATATGAAAAACTGTTTTTT CASSFGGLYEKLFF
. TRBJ2-5 TRBV10-1 . TGCGCCAGCAGTGAATCGGGGAGGCAAGAGACCCAGTACTTC CASSESGRQETQYF
TRBD2 TRBJ2-7 TRBV4-1 . TGCGCCAGCAGCCAAGATCGGATAGCGGGGACCTACGAGCAGTACTTC CASSQDRIAGTYEQYF
. TRBJ2-2 TRBV18 . TGTGCCAGCTCACCACTCCCAGGGGTGGGCACCGGGGAGCTGTTTTTT CASSPLPGVGTGELFF
TRBD1 TRBJ1-3 TRBV6-6 . TGTGCCAGCAGAACCCGGGACAGTTTTTCCGGAAACACCATATATTTT CASRTRDSFSGNTIYF
TRBD1 TRBJ2-5 TRBV7-9 once TGTGCCAGCAGCTCTCCGGACAGGGTCCAAGAGACCCAGTACTTC CASSSPDRVQETQYF
. TRBJ1-5 TRBV5-1 . TGCGCCAGCAGCTTGGACGGCGGCAATCAGCCCCAGCATTTT CASSLDGGNQPQHF
. TRBJ1-4 TRBV16 . TGTGCCAGCAGCCCTAATCCGGGGGGAGAAAAACTGTTTTTT CASSPNPGGEKLFF
. TRBJ1-1 TRBV19 . TGTGCCAGTACCTCCGGAGAGGTGAACACTGAAGCTTTCTTT CASTSGEVNTEAFF
. TRBJ2-1 TRBV28 . TGTGCCAGCAGTACGATGACGGTGAGCTCCTACAATGAGCAGTTCTTC CASSTMTVSSYNEQFF
. TRBJ1-3 TRBV2 . TGTGCCAGCAGAACAAAGATAACAGACAGCTCTGGAAACACCATATATTTT CASRTKITDSSGNTIYF
. TRBJ2-6 TRBV11-2 . TGTGCCAGCAGCTTCTCACCTGATGGGGCCAACGTCCTGACTTTC CASSFSPDGANVLTF